In this sample, the clone carrying this T cell receptor beta chain turned up many times. Its target is unknown. The sample belongs to a study of T cells in Graves' hyperthyroidism and ophthalmopathy. The CDR3 runs 15 residues. Trimming at V came to 2 bases and at J to 4 bases, leaving 5 bases not matched to a gene. CDR1 is SEHNR and CDR2 is FQNEAQ in the germline V gene (reference sequence). TCR beta CDR3 regions were amplified from RNA transcripts. During a first-round RT-PCR of the TCR CDR3, the HTBI primer set was used. Via MiXCR, TCRdb re-called the multiplex PCR reads, giving one row per CDR3 protein. The sample shows a few hundred thousand distinct CDR3 sequences, 15% to 19% of them seen only once. General observations from the study: Ophthalmopathy was predicted by the model a median of about 6.7 months ahead of onset. Blood also carried most thyroid clonotypes expanded above 0.001.

V is TRBV7-9 and J is TRBJ2-7; 10 bases align to TRBD2. The TCR was taken from a woman younger than 30 with Graves' hyperthyroidism. The specimen was blood. Here the CDR3 DNA reads TGTGCCAGCAGCTTACCAGGACTAGCGGATTACGAGCAGTACTTC. Translating gives CASSLPGLADYEQYF. Combining the CDR3 with reference TRBV7-9 and TRBJ2-7 gives the whole variable domain DTGVSQNPRHKITKRGQNVTFRCDPISEHNRLYWYRQTLGQGPEFLTYFQNEAQLEKSRLLSDRFSAERPKGSFSTLEIQRTEQGDSAMYLCASSLPGLADYEQYFGPGTRLTVT.